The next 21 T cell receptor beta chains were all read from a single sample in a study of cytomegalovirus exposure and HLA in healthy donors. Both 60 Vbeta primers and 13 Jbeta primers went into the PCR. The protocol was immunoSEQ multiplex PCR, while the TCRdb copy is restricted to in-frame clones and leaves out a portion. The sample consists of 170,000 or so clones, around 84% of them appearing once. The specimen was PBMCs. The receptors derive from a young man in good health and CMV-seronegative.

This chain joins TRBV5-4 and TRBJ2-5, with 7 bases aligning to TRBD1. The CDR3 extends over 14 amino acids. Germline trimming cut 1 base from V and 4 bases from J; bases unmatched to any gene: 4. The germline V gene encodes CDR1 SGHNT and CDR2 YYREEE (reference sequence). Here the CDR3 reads CASSLRGGRETQYF. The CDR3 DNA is TGTGCCAGCAGCTTGAGAGGGGGCAGAGAGACCCAGTACTTC.

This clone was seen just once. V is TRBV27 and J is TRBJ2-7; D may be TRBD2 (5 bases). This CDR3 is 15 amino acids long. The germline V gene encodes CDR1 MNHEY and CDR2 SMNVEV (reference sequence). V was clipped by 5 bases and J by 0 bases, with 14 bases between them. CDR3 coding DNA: TGTGCCAGCAGTACCGAGGGTTCAAGCTCCTACGAGCAGTACTTC. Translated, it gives CASSTEGSSSYEQYF.

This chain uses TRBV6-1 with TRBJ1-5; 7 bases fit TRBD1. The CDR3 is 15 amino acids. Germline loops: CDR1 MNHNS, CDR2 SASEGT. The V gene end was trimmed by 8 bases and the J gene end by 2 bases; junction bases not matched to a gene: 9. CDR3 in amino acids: CASEDRSYGNQPQHF. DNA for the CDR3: TGTGCCAGCGAGGACAGGTCTTATGGCAATCAGCCCCAGCATTTT.

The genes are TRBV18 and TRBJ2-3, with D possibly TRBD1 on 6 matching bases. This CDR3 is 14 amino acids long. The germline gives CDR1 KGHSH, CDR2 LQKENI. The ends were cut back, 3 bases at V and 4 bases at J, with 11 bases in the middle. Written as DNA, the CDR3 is TGTGCCAGCTCACCGATGACAGGTCCAGATACGCAGTATTTT. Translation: CASSPMTGPDTQYF.

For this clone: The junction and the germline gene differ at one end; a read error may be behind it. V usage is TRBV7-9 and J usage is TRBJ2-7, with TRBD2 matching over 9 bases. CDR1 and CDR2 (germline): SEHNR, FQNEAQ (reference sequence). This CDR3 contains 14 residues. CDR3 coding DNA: TGTTCCAGCAGCCCAGCGGGGGGACTCTACGAGCAGTACTTC. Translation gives CSSSPAGGLYEQYF.

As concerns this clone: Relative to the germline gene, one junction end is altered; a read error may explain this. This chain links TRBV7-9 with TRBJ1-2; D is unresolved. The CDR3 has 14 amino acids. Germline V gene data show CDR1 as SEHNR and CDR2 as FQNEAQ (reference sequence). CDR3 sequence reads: CSSSSGINFYGYTF. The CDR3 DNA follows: TGTTCCAGCAGCTCCGGGATAAATTTCTATGGCTACACCTTC.

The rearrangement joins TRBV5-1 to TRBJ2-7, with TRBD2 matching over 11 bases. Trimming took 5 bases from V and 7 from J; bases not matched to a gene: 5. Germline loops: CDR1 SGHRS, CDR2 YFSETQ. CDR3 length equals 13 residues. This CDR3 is CASRLAGGPEQYF. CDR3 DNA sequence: TGCGCCAGCAGATTAGCGGGAGGGCCAGAGCAGTACTTC.

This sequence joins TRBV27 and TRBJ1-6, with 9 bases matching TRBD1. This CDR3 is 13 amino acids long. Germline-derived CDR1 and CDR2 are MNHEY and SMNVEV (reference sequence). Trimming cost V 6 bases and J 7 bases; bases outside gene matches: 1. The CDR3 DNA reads TGTGCCAGCAGCGGACAGGGGAATTCACCCCTCCACTTT. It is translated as CASSGQGNSPLHF.

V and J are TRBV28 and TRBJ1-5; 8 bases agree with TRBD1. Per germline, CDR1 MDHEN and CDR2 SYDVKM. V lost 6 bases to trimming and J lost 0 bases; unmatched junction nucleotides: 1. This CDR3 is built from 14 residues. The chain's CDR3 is CASRDRDSNQPQHF. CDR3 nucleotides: TGTGCCAGCAGGGACAGGGATAGCAATCAGCCCCAGCATTTT.

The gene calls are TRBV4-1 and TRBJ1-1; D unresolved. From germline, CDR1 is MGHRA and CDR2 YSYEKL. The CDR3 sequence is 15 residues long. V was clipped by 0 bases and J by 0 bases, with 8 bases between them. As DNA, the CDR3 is TGCGCCAGCAGCCAAGATGAGGGCTTGAACACTGAAGCTTTCTTT. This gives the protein CASSQDEGLNTEAFF.

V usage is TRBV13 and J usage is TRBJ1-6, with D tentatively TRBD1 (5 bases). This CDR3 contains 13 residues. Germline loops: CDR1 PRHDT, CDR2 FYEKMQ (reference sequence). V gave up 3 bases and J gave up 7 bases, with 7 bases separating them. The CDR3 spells CASSLGGNSPLHF. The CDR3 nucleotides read TGTGCCAGCAGCTTGGGGGGGAATTCACCCCTCCACTTT.

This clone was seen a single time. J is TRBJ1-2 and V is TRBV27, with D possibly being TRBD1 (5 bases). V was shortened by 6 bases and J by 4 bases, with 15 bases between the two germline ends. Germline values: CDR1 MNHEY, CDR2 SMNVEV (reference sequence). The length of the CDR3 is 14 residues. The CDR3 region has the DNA TGTGCCAGCAGCCAACGTGGGGGAGGCTATGGCTACACCTTC. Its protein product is CASSQRGGGYGYTF.

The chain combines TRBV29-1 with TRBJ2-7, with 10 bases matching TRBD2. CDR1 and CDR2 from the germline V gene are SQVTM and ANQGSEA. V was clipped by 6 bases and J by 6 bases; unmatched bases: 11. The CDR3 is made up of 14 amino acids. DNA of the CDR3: TGCAGCGTCCGGACTAGCGGCAAAATTTTCGAGCAGTACTTC. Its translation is CSVRTSGKIFEQYF.

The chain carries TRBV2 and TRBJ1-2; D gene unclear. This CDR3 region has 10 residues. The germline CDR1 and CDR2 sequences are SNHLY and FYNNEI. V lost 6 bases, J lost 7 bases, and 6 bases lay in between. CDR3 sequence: CASRGVGYTF. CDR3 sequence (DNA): TGTGCCAGCAGGGGAGTTGGCTACACCTTC.

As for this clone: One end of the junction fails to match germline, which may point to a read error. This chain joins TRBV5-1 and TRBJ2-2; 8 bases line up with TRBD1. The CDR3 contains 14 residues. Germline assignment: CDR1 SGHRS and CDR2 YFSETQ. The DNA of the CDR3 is TGCGCCAGCAGTTTGGGACAGGCCCCCGGGGAGCTGTTTTTT. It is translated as CASSLGQAPGELFF.

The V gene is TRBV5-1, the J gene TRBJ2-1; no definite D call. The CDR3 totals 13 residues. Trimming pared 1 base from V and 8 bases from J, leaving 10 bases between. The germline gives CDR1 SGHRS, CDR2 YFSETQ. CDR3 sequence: CASSLQTRDEQFF. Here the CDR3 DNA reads TGCGCCAGCAGCTTGCAGACTCGTGATGAGCAGTTCTTC. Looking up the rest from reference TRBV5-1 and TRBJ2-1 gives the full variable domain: KAGVTQTPRYLIKTRGQQVTLSCSPISGHRSVSWYQQTPGQGLQFLFEYFSETQRNKGNFPGRFSGRQFSNSRSEMNVSTLELGDSALYLCASSLQTRDEQFFGPGTRLTVL.

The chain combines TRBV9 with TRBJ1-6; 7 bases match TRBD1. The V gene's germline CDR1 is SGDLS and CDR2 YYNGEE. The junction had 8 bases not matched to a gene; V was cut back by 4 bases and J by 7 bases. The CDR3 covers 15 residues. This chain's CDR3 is CASSIETGRNSPLHF. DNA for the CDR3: TGTGCCAGCAGCATAGAGACAGGGAGGAATTCACCCCTCCACTTT. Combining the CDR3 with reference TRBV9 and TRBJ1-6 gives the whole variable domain DSGVTQTPKHLITATGQRVTLRCSPRSGDLSVYWYQQSLDQGLQFLIQYYNGEERAKGNILERFSAQQFPDLHSELNLSSLELGDSALYFCASSIETGRNSPLHFGNGTRLTVT.

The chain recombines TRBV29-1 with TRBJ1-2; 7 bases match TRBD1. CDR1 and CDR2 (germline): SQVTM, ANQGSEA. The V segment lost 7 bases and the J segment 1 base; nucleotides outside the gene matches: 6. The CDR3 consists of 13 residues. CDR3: CSAPTGFNYGYTF. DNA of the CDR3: TGCAGCGCCCCGACAGGGTTTAACTATGGCTACACCTTC. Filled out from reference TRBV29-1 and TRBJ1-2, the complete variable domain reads SAVISQKPSRDICQRGTSLTIQCQVDSQVTMMFWYRQQPGQSLTLIATANQGSEATYESGFVIDKFPISRPNLTFSTLTVSNMSPEDSSIYLCSAPTGFNYGYTFGSGTRLTVV.

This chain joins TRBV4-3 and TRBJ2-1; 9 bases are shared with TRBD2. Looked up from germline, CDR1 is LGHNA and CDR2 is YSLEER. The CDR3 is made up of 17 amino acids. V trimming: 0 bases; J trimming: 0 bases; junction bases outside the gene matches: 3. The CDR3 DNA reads TGCGCCAGCAGCCAAGAGGGCGGGAGGGGCTCCTACAATGAGCAGTTCTTC. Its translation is CASSQEGGRGSYNEQFF.

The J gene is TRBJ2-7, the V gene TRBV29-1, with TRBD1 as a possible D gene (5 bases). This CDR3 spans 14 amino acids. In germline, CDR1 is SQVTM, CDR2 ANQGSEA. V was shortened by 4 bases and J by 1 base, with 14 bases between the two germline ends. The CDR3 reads CSVGDSGKSYEQYF. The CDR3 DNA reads TGCAGCGTTGGGGATTCAGGGAAATCCTACGAGCAGTACTTC.

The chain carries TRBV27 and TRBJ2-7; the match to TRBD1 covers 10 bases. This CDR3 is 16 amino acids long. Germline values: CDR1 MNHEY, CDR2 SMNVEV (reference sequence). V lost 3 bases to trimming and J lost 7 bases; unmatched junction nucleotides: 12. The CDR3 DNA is TGTGCCAGCAGTTTTTCCCCCGGGACAGGGGCCAGGGAGCAGTACTTC. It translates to CASSFSPGTGAREQYF.